The 14 T cell receptor beta chains in this list originate from one sample, sequenced in a study of neoadjuvant nivolumab and ipilimumab in lung cancer. The assay was immunoSEQ multiplex PCR, and TCRdb's table has in-frame clones only and misses some. The profile covers roughly 1,800 clones, with roughly 87% appearing a single time and about 2.1% taken by the ten largest. Sequencing was performed on adjacent normal lung tissue, taken after neoadjuvant nivolumab, alone or with ipilimumab, at or shortly before surgery. These receptors were taken from an adult with non-small cell lung cancer.

The gene calls are TRBV25-1 and TRBJ1-1; D is perhaps TRBD1 (6 bases). Deletions cut 4 bases from V and 0 bases from J, with 12 bases between. CDR3 size: 15 residues. From germline, CDR1 is MGHDK and CDR2 SYGVNS. CDR3 DNA sequence: TGTGCCAGCAGTGTCCGGACAGCCATGAACACTGAAGCTTTCTTT. It codes for CASSVRTAMNTEAFF.

Only one count was recorded for this clone. CDR3 in amino acids: CASSLGTLAAQETQYF. The DNA for the CDR3 is TGTGCCAGCAGCTTAGGTACACTAGCGGCCCAAGAGACCCAGTACTTC. The V call is TRBV7-2, the J call TRBJ2-5, with 8 bases lining up with TRBD2. Germline trimming cut 1 base from V and 1 base from J; bases unmatched to any gene: 5. Per germline, CDR1 SGHTA and CDR2 FQGNSA. CDR3 length: 16 amino acids.

This clone was seen a few times. The gene calls are TRBV5-1 and TRBJ2-1; TRBD2 matches 11 bases. The CDR3 contains 15 residues. Trimming removed 4 bases from V and 15 bases from J; junction bases left unmatched: 15. The V gene's germline CDR1 is SGHRS and CDR2 YFSETQ. CDR3: CASSEGLAAFDKTFF. DNA of the CDR3: TGCGCCAGCAGCGAGGGACTAGCGGCCTTCGACAAGACGTTCTTC.

A word on this clone: Other DNA sequences in the same sample also yield this CDR3. The chain combines TRBV5-4 with TRBJ2-7; the match to TRBD1 covers 7 bases. The CDR3 has 14 residues. V lost 1 base, J lost 2 bases, and 3 bases stayed unmatched. CDR1 is SGHNT and CDR2 is YYREEE in the germline V gene (reference sequence). CDR3 DNA sequence: TGTGCCAGCAGCTTGAGGGGGCGCCCCTACGAGCAGTACTTC. This sequence encodes CASSLRGRPYEQYF. Full variable domain (outside the CDR3, taken from reference TRBV5-4 and TRBJ2-7): ETGVTQSPTHLIKTRGQQVTLRCSSQSGHNTVSWYQQALGQGPQFIFQYYREEENGRGNFPPRFSGLQFPNYSSELNVNALELDDSALYLCASSLRGRPYEQYFGPGTRLTVT.

This rearrangement joins TRBV30 to TRBJ2-2, with a possible D match to TRBD2 (6 bases). The germline gives CDR1 GTSNPN, CDR2 SVGIG (reference sequence). The V end lost 3 bases, the J end lost 7 bases, and 12 bases lay between the germline ends. The CDR3 runs 13 residues. The CDR3 protein is CAWRDRGNGELFF. The CDR3 nucleotides are TGTGCCTGGAGAGACCGGGGGAACGGGGAGCTGTTTTTT.

This chain connects TRBV2 to TRBJ2-1; possible D gene TRBD2, 5 bases. CDR1 is SNHLY, CDR2 FYNNEI, per germline. V lost 7 bases and J 0 bases, leaving 16 bases between the germline ends. The CDR3 covers 16 residues. Here the CDR3 reads CASMAPTGSSYNEQFF. CDR3 bases: TGTGCCAGCATGGCCCCCACGGGGAGCTCCTACAATGAGCAGTTCTTC.

This chain uses TRBV5-1 with TRBJ2-7; TRBD1 is a possible D gene (6 bases). V was cut by 4 bases and J by 2 bases, with 10 bases left in between. Germline assignment: CDR1 SGHRS and CDR2 YFSETQ. This CDR3 is built from 13 residues. The CDR3 DNA reads TGCGCCAGCAGCCTGGACAGACCCTACGAGCAGTACTTC. Translated, it gives CASSLDRPYEQYF.

This clone was found once. The CDR3 DNA reads as TGTGCCAGCAGCCCCTCGCAGTGGGCCCTTTATTTT. It specifies CASSPSQWALYF. The rearrangement uses TRBV9 and TRBJ2-3; D is unclear. The germline V and J ends were trimmed by 4 bases and 15 bases, with 18 bases remaining between them. Germline V gene sequence: CDR1 SGDLS, CDR2 YYNGEE. The CDR3 is 12 amino acids.

J is TRBJ2-7 and V is TRBV6-5; maybe TRBD2 (5 bases). Germline CDR1 reads MNHEY; CDR2 reads SVGAGI. The CDR3 runs 15 residues. V was trimmed by 6 bases and J by 0 bases, leaving 15 bases between them. The CDR3 loop is CASRNGVDSSYEQYF. The CDR3 DNA follows: TGTGCCAGCAGAAACGGGGTGGATTCCTCCTACGAGCAGTACTTC.

The rearrangement links TRBV19 to TRBJ1-5; D perhaps matches TRBD1 (6 bases). CDR3 length equals 14 residues. Between the trimmed V and J ends, which lost 3 bases and 5 bases, there was a span of 11 bases. In germline, CDR1 is LNHDA, CDR2 SQIVND (reference sequence). CDR3 protein: CASSIGDTYQPQHF. The CDR3 DNA follows: TGTGCCAGTAGTATTGGGGACACCTATCAGCCCCAGCATTTT. Together with reference TRBV19 and TRBJ1-5, the CDR3 gives the full variable domain: DGGITQSPKYLFRKEGQNVTLSCEQNLNHDAMYWYRQDPGQGLRLIYYSQIVNDFQKGDIAEGYSVSREKKESFPLTVTSAQKNPTAFYLCASSIGDTYQPQHFGDGTRLSIL.

The chain employs TRBV7-2 and TRBJ2-7, with D perhaps matching TRBD1 (6 bases). This CDR3 has 14 amino acids. The germline V gene encodes CDR1 SGHTA and CDR2 FQGNSA. The V end was cut by 2 bases, the J end by 2 bases, with 10 bases between. Here the CDR3 reads CASSLYQGPYEQYF. CDR3 sequence (DNA): TGTGCCAGCAGCTTATACCAGGGGCCCTACGAGCAGTACTTC.

Here the CDR3 DNA reads TGTGCCATCAGTGAGTCGGAGATCACAGATACGCAGTATTTT. Translation: CAISESEITDTQYF. The chain links TRBV10-3 to TRBJ2-3; D not certain. This CDR3 has 14 residues. V lost 0 bases and J lost 2, with 6 bases in between. Per germline, CDR1 ENHRY and CDR2 SYGVKD.

V usage is TRBV30 and J usage is TRBJ2-1, with a weak D call TRBD2 (5 bases). V was shortened by 0 bases and J by 9 bases, with 12 bases between the two germline ends. The CDR3 is 13 amino acids. Germline values: CDR1 GTSNPN, CDR2 SVGIG (reference sequence). The CDR3 is CAWSVLDKSEQFF. The CDR3, as DNA: TGTGCCTGGAGTGTACTAGATAAGAGTGAGCAGTTCTTC.

The rearrangement links TRBV20-1 to TRBJ1-4; D gene unclear. This CDR3 is built from 10 residues. The V and J ends lost 3 bases and 10 bases respectively, with 6 bases between them. Germline-derived CDR1 and CDR2 are DFQATT and SNEGSKA (reference sequence). The CDR3 protein is CSARAGKLFF. The CDR3 nucleotides are TGCAGTGCTAGGGCAGGAAAACTGTTTTTT.